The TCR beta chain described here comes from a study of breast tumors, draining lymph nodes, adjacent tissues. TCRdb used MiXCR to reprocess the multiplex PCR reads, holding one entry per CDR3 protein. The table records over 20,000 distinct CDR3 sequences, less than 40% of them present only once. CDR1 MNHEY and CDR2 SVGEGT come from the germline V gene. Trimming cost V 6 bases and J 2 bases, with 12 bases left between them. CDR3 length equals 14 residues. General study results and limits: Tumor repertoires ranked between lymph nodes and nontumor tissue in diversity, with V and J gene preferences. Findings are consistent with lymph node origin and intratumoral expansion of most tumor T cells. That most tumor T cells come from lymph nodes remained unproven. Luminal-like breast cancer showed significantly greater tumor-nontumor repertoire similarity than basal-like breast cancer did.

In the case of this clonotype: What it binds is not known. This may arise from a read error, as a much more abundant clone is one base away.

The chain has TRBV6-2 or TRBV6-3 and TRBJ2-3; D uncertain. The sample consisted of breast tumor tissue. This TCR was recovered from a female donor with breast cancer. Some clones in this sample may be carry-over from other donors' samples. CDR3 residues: CASRASFSTDTQYF. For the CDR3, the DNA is TGTGCCAGCAGGGCGAGCTTTTCCACAGATACGCAGTATTTT.